These 10 T cell receptor beta chains were sequenced from one sample in a study of shared clonotypes between healthy human individuals. Sequenced by immunoSEQ multiplex PCR; TCRdb stores in-frame clones only, minus some. The profile shows 2 million to 2.5 million clones, about 93% of them singletons. CD45RO-negative cells were positively selected for CCR7, leaving out terminally differentiated effector memory CD45RA+ cells. Sequences were obtained from naive CD8+ T cells from PBMCs. Receptors originate from a man between 18 and 35 years old in good health. Some clones in this sample may be carry-over from other donors' samples.

The chain is built from TRBV9 and TRBJ1-1; D remains unclear. CDR3 size: 16 residues. The V gene's germline CDR1 is SGDLS and CDR2 YYNGEE. V was trimmed by 1 base and J by 1 base, leaving 14 bases between them. The CDR3 loop is CASSVSEHTTNTEAFF. The CDR3 nucleotides read TGTGCCAGCAGCGTAAGTGAGCACACAACGAACACTGAAGCTTTCTTT.

The chain combines TRBV29-1 with TRBJ2-1; possible D gene TRBD2, 6 bases. This CDR3 has 12 residues. The V gene's germline CDR1 is SQVTM and CDR2 ANQGSEA. Trimming pared 8 bases from V and 4 bases from J, leaving 12 bases between. The DNA of the CDR3 is TGCAGCACCCTAGCGAGTTACAATGAGCAGTTCTTC. This sequence encodes CSTLASYNEQFF.

This clone was observed a few times. The chain has TRBV5-6 and TRBJ1-1; a weak D match, TRBD1 (6 bases). CDR1 SGHDT and CDR2 YYEEEE come from the germline V gene. This CDR3 spans 15 amino acids. V lost 0 bases, J lost 3 bases, and 12 bases lay in between. Here the CDR3 reads CASSLEVRGHTEAFF. In nucleotides, the CDR3 is TGTGCCAGCAGCTTGGAAGTCAGGGGCCACACTGAAGCTTTCTTT.

The chain recombines TRBV6-5 with TRBJ2-6, with D perhaps assigned TRBD1 or TRBD2 (6 bases each). V lost 1 base, J lost 2 bases, and 9 bases lay in between. The V gene's germline CDR1 is MNHEY and CDR2 SVGAGI. The length of the CDR3 is 16 residues. This CDR3 reads CASSYFGGPGANVLTF. CDR3 coding DNA: TGTGCCAGCAGTTACTTCGGGGGCCCTGGGGCCAACGTCCTGACTTTC.

V gene TRBV5-1 combines with J gene TRBJ2-1; the D call may be TRBD1 or TRBD2 (6 bases each). V shed 1 base and J shed 8 bases, with 16 bases lying between them. This CDR3 spans 15 amino acids. CDR1 SGHRS and CDR2 YFSETQ come from the germline V gene. The CDR3 here is CASSLLGGPYDEQFF. The DNA of the CDR3 is TGCGCCAGCAGCTTGTTGGGGGGCCCGTACGATGAGCAGTTCTTC.

On this clone: The junction shows a germline mismatch at one end, possibly a read error. V is TRBV7-9 and J is TRBJ1-2, with 7 bases aligning to TRBD1. Germline V gene data show CDR1 as SEHNR and CDR2 as FQNEAQ (reference sequence). CDR3 length: 13 residues. The CDR3 region has the DNA TGTGCCAGCAGCGTAGCTCAGGGGGGCGGCTACACCTTC. Encoded protein: CASSVAQGGGYTF.

V gene TRBV5-8 combines with J gene TRBJ1-1; possibly TRBD1 for D (6 bases). This CDR3 comprises 14 residues. Germline CDR1 reads SGHTS; CDR2 reads YDEGEE. V lost 0 bases to trimming and J lost 8 bases, with 14 bases between them. CDR3 residues: CASSLEGDGVEAFF. The CDR3 region has the DNA TGTGCCAGCAGCTTGGAGGGGGATGGTGTGGAAGCTTTCTTT. Supplemented by reference TRBV5-8 and TRBJ1-1, the full variable domain reads EAGVTQSPTHLIKTRGQQATLRCSPISGHTSVYWYQQALGLGLQFLLWYDEGEERNRGNFPPRFSGRQFPNYSSELNVNALELEDSALYLCASSLEGDGVEAFFGQGTRLTVV.

J is TRBJ1-1 and V is TRBV28, with D uncertain. The CDR3 runs 12 residues. V shed 8 bases and J shed 11 bases, with 18 bases lying between them. CDR1 is MDHEN and CDR2 is SYDVKM in the germline V gene. CDR3 region: CASQPAGFWAFF. The CDR3 DNA is TGTGCCAGCCAGCCCGCAGGATTTTGGGCTTTCTTT.

The CDR3 DNA sequence: TGTGCCAGTTCCCCGAGAGGGGGCTCCGGATATGGCTACACCTTC. This gives the protein CASSPRGGSGYGYTF. The J gene is TRBJ1-2, the V gene TRBV6-5; 7 nucleotides agree with TRBD1. Trimming at V came to 9 bases and at J to 5 bases, leaving 15 bases not matched to a gene. This CDR3 comprises 15 residues. Germline V gene sequence: CDR1 MNHEY, CDR2 SVGAGI.

This clone was seen more than once but under ten times. The chain uses TRBV30 and TRBJ2-1, with 10 positions matching TRBD2. This CDR3 contains 15 residues. J was trimmed by 6 bases and V by 4 bases; bases with no gene match: 9. Germline V gene data show CDR1 as GTSNPN and CDR2 as SVGIG (reference sequence). The CDR3, as DNA: TGTGCCTGGAATTACGTAGCGGGAGGAGTCAATGAGCAGTTCTTC. Encoded protein: CAWNYVAGGVNEQFF.